Many counts were recorded for the clone carrying this T cell receptor (beta chain). Its cognate antigen is unknown. By quantitative 5'-RACE with molecular barcodes, the TCR beta libraries were made. TCRdb re-called the 5' RACE reads with MiXCR, one entry per CDR3 protein. Among approximately 100,000 distinct CDR3 sequences, about 8.6% were seen once, and the ten largest hold 9.9%. With 5 bases removed from V and 4 bases from J, the gap between germline ends came to 12 bases. Germline V gene data show CDR1 as SGHRS and CDR2 as YFSETQ. The CDR3 covers 13 residues. The sample comes from a study of CD8 T cells in ankylosing spondylitis. Notes on the study in general: The authors reported significant enrichment of disease-linked clones in matched ankylosing spondylitis synovial fluid. Past research had described some motif variants in reactive arthritis synovial fluid and blood.

The chain recombines TRBV5-1 with TRBJ2-5; D is undetermined. Sequenced: blood, either unsorted or a sorted T cell fraction (not recorded which). The clonotype originates from a male donor with ankylosing spondylitis or in good health (not recorded which). The CDR3 sequence is CASRHYSGETQYF. The CDR3 coding sequence is TGCGCCAGCAGACACTACAGTGGAGAGACCCAGTACTTC.